This T cell receptor beta chain was identified in a study of T cell responses to AZD1222 COVID-19 vaccine (TCRdb year 2021). For context, the study as a whole: A total of about 250 trial participants underwent TCR sequencing, of whom about 210 had received two doses of AZD1222 and approximately 25 had received two doses of the MenACWY control vaccine. Trial participants were enrolled by age into subgroups of 18-55, 56-69 and 70-plus years, and around 150, 28 and 57 TCR-sequenced participants, respectively, were included in these subgroups. What the study reported, not specific to this receptor: Because no day 14 peak-response samples were available, the repertoires could be characterized only after the peak T cell response. Participants were mostly white British, with more females than males. The authors suggested clonal diversity may have been underestimated. Only five to seven AZD1222 recipients were SARS-CoV-2 seropositive at baseline, limiting conclusions about previously exposed vaccinees. A significant rise in spike-specific TCR breadth and depth was observed after two AZD1222 doses relative to day 0 and relative to MenACWY recipients. The 56-69-year group was small, and its depth increase did not reach significance, likely because of low power. CD4 TCRs associated with the vaccine covered the entire spike protein, and the dominant responses were in regions 160-218 and 743-854. Epitopes outside the regions mutated in the B.1.351 and B.1.1.7 variants were reportedly recognized by nearly half of the unique spike-specific TCRs.

V loses 2 bases at its end and J loses 6 bases; junction bases beyond the gene matches: 5. Measured from the cysteine to the phenylalanine, the CDR3 is 15 residues long. Just the 45-base CDR3 DNA is kept, in frame starting at base 1. Based on the germline V gene, the CDR1 and CDR2 sequences are MDHEN and SYDVKM. This sample's time point label indicates: about 28 days (+/-7) after the second vaccine dose. AZD1222 recipients given second doses at about 4 weeks or at about 12 weeks were pooled, since spike-specific TCR depth and breadth were not found to differ between the two schedules. Samples from vaccinated people were obtained from the UK trials COV001 and COV002, which included a single-blind randomized controlled phase 2/3 trial of AZD1222 (ChAdOx1 nCoV-19) in healthy adults. For TCRbeta chain sequencing, PBMC samples from trial participants were taken at day 0 and at day 28 after the second dose.

Note on this clone: Its antigen is unknown. Per-base quality was not reported, and no clone a single base away is much larger than it.

The CDR3 regions of human TCRbeta chains were subjected to immunosequencing. The authors' analysis ran thus. Repertoire TCRs were matched against a reference library of SARS-CoV-2-specific TCRs generated with the MIRA antigen-specificity platform. Breadth was defined as the fraction of unique TCRs that were SARS-CoV-2-associated, and depth was defined as the fraction of total T cells that were SARS-CoV-2-associated. Each spike-specific TCR was assigned to its reactive spike region and to a CD4 or CD8 class using the MIRA data. Log10-transformed breadth and depth values were compared by one-way ANOVA with Sidak's multiple comparisons tests. Entries here come from immuneACCESS through TCRdb and include only in-frame sequences with V and J called. Some clones fail to appear in such tables; in the studies checked, an unresolved V gene covers under half of the shortfall, and the cause of the remainder is unknown. The DNA was the basis for D and trimming; V, J and clone size are from that table. The sample table lists tens of thousands of clones, 90% of them with a count of one. Of the sample, approximately 37% falls within the top ten clones.

The sequence was obtained from an adult who received the AZD1222 COVID-19 vaccine. The rearranged segments are TRBV28 and TRBJ1-5; 9 central nucleotides agree with TRBD1. Sequenced material: peripheral blood, taken 28 days after the second AZD1222 dose. The CDR3 reads CASSLRPGQGQPQHF. The DNA sequence is TGTGCCAGCAGTTTACGACCGGGACAGGGTCAGCCCCAGCATTTT.